These T cell receptor beta chains were read from a single sample in a study of blood T cell repertoires in COVID-19. The protocol was immunoSEQ multiplex PCR, while the TCRdb copy is restricted to in-frame clones and leaves out a portion. The sample has about 90,000 clones; over 80% are singletons. Sequencing input: peripheral blood. All receptors come from a woman aged 70-85 years with active or convalescent COVID-19. Both conserved end residues are trimmed from each CDR3.

cdr3_aa	j_call	v_call
ASSLASGDEQF	TRBJ2-1	TRBV7-9
ASSFFDRSTEAF	TRBJ1-1	TRBV28
ASSWKGDRNSPLH	TRBJ1-6	TRBV5-4
ASSITPTGGYT	TRBJ1-2	TRBV12-3/TRBV12-4
ASSFGAKGTNTGELF	TRBJ2-2	TRBV11-3
ASSSTGDQDEQY	TRBJ2-7	TRBV5-1
ASSPRDYGYT	TRBJ1-2	TRBV18
ASSLTGGRGEQF	TRBJ2-1	TRBV5-8
ASSDRGNTEAF	TRBJ1-1	TRBV2
ASSPGPSYNEQF	TRBJ2-1	TRBV18
ASSQAGDYGYT	TRBJ1-2	TRBV4-1
SVERESEAF	TRBJ1-1	TRBV29-1
ASSSYSGTNTGELF	TRBJ2-2	TRBV11-3
ASSFDRVSYEQY	TRBJ2-7	TRBV5-6
AISDRPLQYIHYGYT	TRBJ1-2	TRBV10-3
ASSAAGGSEKLF	TRBJ1-4	TRBV6-2/TRBV6-3
ATSSAGGWTDTQY	TRBJ2-3	TRBV15
ASSPQPTGVGTDTQY	TRBJ2-3	TRBV5-1
ASSYSPGYNSPLH	TRBJ1-6	TRBV6-2/TRBV6-3
ASSLDINYGYT	TRBJ1-2	TRBV5-1
ASSQSDQPQH	TRBJ1-5	TRBV3-1/TRBV3-2
ASSLQREETQY	TRBJ2-5	TRBV7-2
ASSHGLAGRETQY	TRBJ2-5	TRBV4-3
ASSQERQGKLLVNSADTQY	TRBJ2-3	TRBV4-3
ASSLVGDMRELF	TRBJ1-4	TRBV5-1
ASSLQTGSETQY	TRBJ2-5	TRBV7-2
ASRARGGDGYT	TRBJ1-2	TRBV6-5
SVDQDRVNEQF	TRBJ2-1	TRBV29-1
ASSPRGLAGGRSYNEQF	TRBJ2-1	TRBV9
ASRKQGARVAF	TRBJ1-1	TRBV6-5
ASSKGQGMNTEAF	TRBJ1-1	TRBV21-1
ASSASRTGTYNEQF	TRBJ2-1	TRBV9
ASSYILRLAAYNEQF	TRBJ2-1	TRBV6-2/TRBV6-3
ASSSGQGSTGELF	TRBJ2-2	TRBV5-1
ASSSGTFSGGKNIQY	TRBJ2-4	TRBV7-2
ASRQDRGYGYT	TRBJ1-2	TRBV5-6
SATAGIREGNTIY	TRBJ1-3	TRBV29-1
ASSSTGEKLF	TRBJ1-4	TRBV7-2
ASSSGGRTDTQY	TRBJ2-3	TRBV18
ASSVGLAGGPAEQY	TRBJ2-7	TRBV2
ASSLASGYEQY	TRBJ2-7	TRBV5-5
ASSVRGEGTDTQY	TRBJ2-3	TRBV9
ASSLAGTGIREKLF	TRBJ1-4	TRBV7-9
ASSSYIAGVYEQY	TRBJ2-7	TRBV6-5
ASSQSDRKTYEQY	TRBJ2-7	TRBV23-1
ASSRWDRSNYGYT	TRBJ1-2	TRBV19
ASSQEYVGQVYEKLF	TRBJ1-4	TRBV3-1/TRBV3-2
ASSLAGGPETQY	TRBJ2-5	TRBV5-4
ATSRLTEMDSTDTQY	TRBJ2-3	TRBV15
ASSFGLAGLQETQY	TRBJ2-5	TRBV7-6
SALGPADEKLF	TRBJ1-4	TRBV29-1
AISESGGQGADQPQH	TRBJ1-5	TRBV10-3
ASGPGVGLGGYT	TRBJ1-2	TRBV12-5